This T cell receptor beta chain was captured by sequencing in a study of shared clonotypes between healthy human individuals. CDR1 and CDR2 from the germline V gene are MDHEN and SYDVKM. Trimming took 5 bases from V and 7 from J; bases not matched to a gene: 6. The CDR3 loop spans 14 amino acids. Clones were read by immunoSEQ multiplex PCR, and TCRdb kept only the in-frame ones, dropping some. The sample has roughly 500,000 clones, about 95% seen once; the top ten hold approximately 0.062%. The receptor comes from a woman aged 30 to 39 in good health. The sequenced material came from naive CD4+ T cells sorted from blood. The sample's subset: CD45RA+ positively selected. The rearrangement links TRBV28 to TRBJ2-1; TRBD1 matches 9 bases. In DNA, the CDR3 is TGTGCCAGCAGTAACAGGGGGCGGCGAAATGAGCAGTTCTTC. This gives the protein CASSNRGRRNEQFF.